This T cell receptor (beta chain) came from a study of cytomegalovirus exposure and HLA in healthy donors (TCRdb year 2017). Regarding the study in general: According to an earlier analysis of several hundred of the donors, about 179 million T cells yielded over 100 million unique TCR beta sequences and about 280 Gb of sequence data. Using immunosequencing, the study profiled T cell repertoires from roughly 650 subjects and related those repertoires to cytomegalovirus serostatus. An early release covering 550 to 700 HLA-typed donors comprised around 300 gigabases of sequencing data and approximately 80 million unique TCR sequences. The number of typed donors differed by locus: 629-630 for A, B, C, DRB1 and DQB1; some 500 for DQA1; 606 for DPA1; and about 450 for DPB1. Among some 400 genotyped donors of the cohort, an average of around 250,000 unique TCR beta nucleotide sequences was sequenced per donor, of which 15% to 20% were non-productive. To predict cytomegalovirus infection status, the study brought together high-throughput TCR immunosequencing, statistical association of individual TCRs with disease status, and machine learning. Every repertoire in the discovery cohort had been generated on one and the same sequencing platform. To decide whether each TCR beta V gene segment behaved as functional or pseudogenic, an earlier analysis of some 600 of the donors relied on high-throughput TCR beta sequencing. The study aimed to test whether cataloging public T cell receptors could reveal signatures of past pathogen exposure. HLA typing covered class I and class II loci at four-digit resolution. Donor age, sex, ethnicity and CMV serostatus were compiled together with the repertoire data. Rather than drawing on any new phenotypic data, the later analysis identified candidate immune exposures from TCR beta sequences and the way those sequences occurred across donors. To study patterns of TCR occurrence, a later analysis re-analyzed previously published TCR beta repertoires from around 670 donors and added high-resolution HLA genotyping. Besides the first cohort of 666 subjects, a separate validation cohort made up of 120 different subjects was used. In a later genetic analysis, genome-wide SNP genotypes for about three fifths of the 666 donors were used, and that subset was treated as a discovery cohort. Four or five DR-DQ haplotypes were handled as single units for association and clustering because linkage in the cohort was strong. The genetic ancestry cluster associated with self-reported Caucasian donors included 70% to 85% of the roughly 400 genotyped donors.

Libraries were built with the immunoSEQ multiplex PCR assay. The multiplex PCR relied on a mix of 60 forward primers for TCR Vbeta segments and 13 reverse primers for TCR Jbeta segments. Amplification of the CDR3 region of rearranged TCR beta genes was performed with a multiplex PCR assay on genomic DNA. The amplified TCR beta libraries were sequenced on the Illumina HiSeq System as 87-base-pair reads. As for how the authors treated the data: In a later analysis, approximately 74 million unique TCR beta chains were counted across the roughly 670 repertoires, and approximately 11 million of these chains were shared by at least two donors. To remove PCR and sequencing errors, raw reads were error-corrected and collapsed into unique sequences using a nearest-neighbor algorithm that merged closely related sequences. Alignment of CDR3 sequences to IMGT reference sequences was used to assign V, D and J gene segments. For a sequence to be retained, a match of at least six nucleotides to both a V gene segment and a J gene segment was required. A rearrangement was called productive if the CDR3 had no stop codons and remained in frame with V and J, and every other rearrangement was called non-productive. Following IMGT convention, CDR3 was defined as the stretch from the second conserved V-encoded cysteine to the conserved J-encoded phenylalanine. The earlier analysis of about 640 of the donors excluded any sequence lacking an unambiguous match to a single V gene segment. An earlier analysis of several hundred of the donors classified V segments as functional when productive rearrangements were above 56.7% and as segregating when the standard deviation between donors was above 5%. To diagnose cytomegalovirus status from the catalog of TCR beta chain sequences, a statistical classification framework was built. A later analysis assigned V and J genes by comparing TCR nucleotide sequences with IMGT/GENE-DB human TR gene sequences. In a later analysis, CDR3 sequences and most-parsimonious VDJ recombination scenarios were assigned using the TCRdist pipeline. In a later analysis, each TCR beta chain was defined by its CDR3 amino acid sequence together with its V-gene family, and reads without a unique V-gene family were excluded. In a later analysis, several hundred highly shared, low-generation-probability nucleotide sequences were removed to address suspected cross-contamination and a sequencing artifact. A later analysis calculated a clonal expansion index for each public chain from normalized within-repertoire ranks of inferred template counts. In a later analysis, generation probabilities were computed with a VDJ recombination model fitted to out-of-frame rearrangements, and the resulting probabilities were checked against IGoR. Hypergeometric tests were used in a later analysis to score TCR-TCR, TCR-HLA and TCR-CMV co-occurrence, with a repertoire-size bias correction applied to the TCR pairs. In a later analysis, false discovery rates were estimated by permuting HLA or CMV assignments 20 times. In a later analysis, co-occurring TCRs were grouped using DBSCAN, and TCRdist sequence similarity was added for clustering within HLA-allele-positive subsets. For co-occurrence clustering, repertoires with fewer than 30,000 or more than 120,000 public chains were excluded, along with roughly 5 repertoires with anomalous nucleotide sharing. The source is immuneACCESS, and TCRdb retained only in-frame sequences with V and J called. Part of the clones is not carried over; for the studies checked, unresolved V genes explain less than half of this, and the remainder is unexplained. V, J and clone size derive from that table, while D and trimming were established from the DNA sequence. Counted in this sample were around 110,000 clones; around three quarters of them appeared once. The ten largest clones represent around 0.9% of the sample.

Overall results and qualifications from the work: A further reported finding was that TCR beta sequences accurately predicted the HLA-A and HLA-B alleles for most subjects in the first cohort. In a later analysis, several top co-occurrence clusters were reported to appear linked to parvovirus B19, influenza, CMV and Epstein-Barr virus. It was suggested by the authors that the approach could potentially be generalized to other disease states and immunological phenotypes. An earlier analysis of several hundred of the donors showed that most TCR beta V segments appeared in productive rearrangements either about 87% or about 30% of the time, which broadly matched IMGT annotations. Specific HLA alleles were associated with 15,000 to 20,000 TCR beta sequences at a false discovery rate of 0.05 in a later analysis. A few of the identified cytomegalovirus-associated TCR beta chains were confirmed in vitro to be specific for cytomegalovirus antigens. In a later analysis, most CMV-associated TCR beta chains were found to appear HLA-restricted, with HLA associations seemingly driven largely by CMV exposure. The study listed around 160 TCR beta chains as associated with cytomegalovirus. In a later analysis, TCR association rates were found to vary across HLA loci, with the most associated TCRs seen for DRB1 alleles and the fewest for HLA-C alleles. CMV serostatus was the only immune exposure information available for the cohort. Over 15 rarely observed V segments, including chromosome 9 orphons, were excluded from the earlier analysis of approximately 500 of the donors because counts were too low. Strong co-occurrence of HLA alleles, especially DR and DQ, made assigning TCR associations to individual alleles difficult. In a later genetic analysis, a missense DCLRE1C variant was associated with V-gene and J-gene trimming of TCR beta chains, and the association was replicated in an independent cohort. Because HLA typing was missing for some donors at each locus, association tests included only the typed subset. Most TCR sequences were seen in very few donors, while some public TCRs were found in many individuals. Roughly uniform sequencing depth across donors was assumed in presence/absence analyses, although this assumption may not hold. Correlated functional status among segregating V segments might reflect linkage disequilibrium, but an unknown experimental factor could not be ruled out. In a later analysis, HLA-associated TCR beta chains showed more clonal expansion and lower generation probabilities than non-associated chains that were equally common. In this cohort, only TCR beta chains were sequenced, and detectable features were limited by the absence of alpha or paired-chain data. In a later genetic analysis, fewer N-insertions in productive TCRs were reported among donors in an Asian-associated ancestry cluster than the 666-donor mean. The classifier was reported to diagnose cytomegalovirus status with high specificity and sensitivity in both the original cohort and the validation cohort. A group of highly shared sequence variants was considered likely to be a technical artifact of the sequencing pipeline. Some IMGT-functional V segments, including TRBV6-2 and TRBV6-3, could not be distinguished by the 87-base-pair reads and were therefore excluded.

In total, 500 to 700 healthy bone marrow donors made up the cohort. At the time of sampling, every cohort member was nominally healthy, though immune exposures that went unrecorded were likely present. The donor was CMV seronegative and was included in the group of several hundred seronegative cohort members. Each donor provided a peripheral blood sample, and peripheral blood mononuclear cells were used for TCR beta sequencing. Genomic DNA was extracted from the blood cell samples with the Qiagen DNeasy Blood Extraction Kit. For CDR1 and CDR2, the germline V gene lists SNHLY and FYNNEI. The CDR3 measures 16 amino acids from cysteine to phenylalanine. Only the CDR3 region is kept as DNA, spanning 48 bases read in frame from base 1. Here V drops 7 bases and J drops 5 bases, and the junction holds 9 bases not matched to any gene. Remarks on this clone: Its antigen specificity is not known. Per-base quality was not reported, and no clone a single base away is much larger than it.

The receptor was isolated from a young woman in good health and CMV-seronegative. The sequenced material came from PBMCs. The rearrangement combines TRBV2 with TRBJ2-5; the junction holds 14 bases that match TRBD2. The nucleotide sequence is TGTGCCAGCACTCGACTAGCGGGGGGGCCAGGGGAGACCCAGTACTTC. It specifies CASTRLAGGPGETQYF. Here the CDR3 is joined to the reference TRBV2 and TRBJ2-5 genes, and the full variable domain is: EPEVTQTPSHQVTQMGQEVILRCVPISNHLYFYWYRQILGQKVEFLVSFYNNEISEKSEIFDDQFSVERPDGSNFTLKIRSTKLEDSAMYFCASTRLAGGPGETQYFGPGTRLLVL.